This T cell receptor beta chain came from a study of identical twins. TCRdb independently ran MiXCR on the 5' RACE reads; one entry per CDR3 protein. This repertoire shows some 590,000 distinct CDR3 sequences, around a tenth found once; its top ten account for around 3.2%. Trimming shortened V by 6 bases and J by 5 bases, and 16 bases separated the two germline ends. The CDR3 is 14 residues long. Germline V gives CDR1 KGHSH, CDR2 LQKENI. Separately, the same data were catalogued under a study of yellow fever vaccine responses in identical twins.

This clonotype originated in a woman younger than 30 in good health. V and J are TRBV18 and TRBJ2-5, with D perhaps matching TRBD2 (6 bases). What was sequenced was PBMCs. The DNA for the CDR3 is TGTGCCAGCTCCCGTCTTGGAGGGACCGAGACCCAGTACTTC. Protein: CASSRLGGTETQYF.